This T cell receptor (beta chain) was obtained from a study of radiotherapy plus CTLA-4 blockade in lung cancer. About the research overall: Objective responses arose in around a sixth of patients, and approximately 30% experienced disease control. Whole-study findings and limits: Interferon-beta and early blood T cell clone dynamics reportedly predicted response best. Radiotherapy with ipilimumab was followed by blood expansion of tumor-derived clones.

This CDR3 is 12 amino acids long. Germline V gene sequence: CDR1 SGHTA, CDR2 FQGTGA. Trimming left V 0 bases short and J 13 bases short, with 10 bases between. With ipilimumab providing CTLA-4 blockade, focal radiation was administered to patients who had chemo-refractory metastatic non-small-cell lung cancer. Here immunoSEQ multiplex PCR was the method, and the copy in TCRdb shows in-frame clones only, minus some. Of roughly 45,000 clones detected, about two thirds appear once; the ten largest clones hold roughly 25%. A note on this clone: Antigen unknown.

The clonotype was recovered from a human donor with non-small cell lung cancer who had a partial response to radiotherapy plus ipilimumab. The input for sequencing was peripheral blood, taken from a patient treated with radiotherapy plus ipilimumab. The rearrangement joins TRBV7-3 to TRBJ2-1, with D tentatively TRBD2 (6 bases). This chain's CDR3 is CASSLTGGTQFF. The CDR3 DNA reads TGTGCCAGCAGCTTAACGGGGGGAACACAGTTCTTC.